This TCR beta chain was obtained from a study of blood T cells in healthy people across ages. Points from the study as a whole: Age advanced and TCR beta diversity per million T cells fell, roughly linearly. From one million sequenced T cells, diversity estimates were lower bounds.

Samples had at least 7 million PBMCs isolated from them. Germline V CDR1 and CDR2: MNHEY, SVGEGT. The CDR3 has 15 residues. The V gene end was trimmed by 6 bases and the J gene end by 6 bases; junction bases not matched to a gene: 7. It was with a sample-barcoded 5' primer and a J-beta primer mix that a second PCR of about 6 to 12 cycles was run. MiXCR, run by TCRdb on the 5' RACE reads, gives a single entry per CDR3 protein. Seen here are some 750,000 distinct CDR3 sequences, approximately 22% observed once, and the top ten hold approximately 20%. In regard to this clonotype: What it binds is unknown.

The chain links TRBV6-2 or TRBV6-3 to TRBJ2-1, with 11 bases fitting TRBD2. The receptor was derived from a man in his 70s in good health. Sequenced: blood. The CDR3 bases are TGTGCCAGCAGCTCGACTAGCGGGATTATCAATGAGCAGTTCTTC. It yields the protein CASSSTSGIINEQFF.